This TCR beta chain is from a study of siplizumab effects on memory and regulatory T cells (dated by TCRdb to 2018 to 2020). With respect to the entire study: The study looked at the effect of siplizumab, an anti-CD2 antibody, on alloreactive T-cell subsets in allogeneic mixed lymphocyte reactions made from human PBMCs. The paper's findings and limits, for the study overall: Unstimulated naive T cells appeared to be more diverse than memory T cells, and naive cells seemed to make a substantial contribution to the alloresponse. Siplizumab significantly reduced the cumulative frequency of alloreactive sequences traceable to unstimulated CD4+ memory T cells. Whether proliferating Tregs from siplizumab cultures actually had suppressive function was not functionally confirmed. A naive or memory phenotype could not be assigned to roughly 80-95% of proliferating CD4+ or CD8+ clones. Of the alloreactive CD4+ clones that could be mapped, the Treg-derived share averaged about 67% with siplizumab compared with around 27% in control reactions. Because sequences at frequencies below about 10^-5 were poorly captured, only a minor fraction of alloreactive clones could be mapped back to unstimulated subsets.

Library prep was done by the immunoSEQ multiplex PCR assay. Roughly 10^5 TCR templates per sample were assayed on the deep sequencing platform. Genomic DNA extracted from sorted T cells was used for TCRbeta CDR3 sequencing. Per the authors' processing: The R programming language was used for clonal analysis of TCRbeta CDR3 data. Alloreactive CD4+ and CD8+ clones were identified by comparing unstimulated samples to CFSE-low samples taken after the reaction. Regulatory or non-regulatory origin was assigned to alloreactive CD4+ clones by matching of sequences to sorted unstimulated Treg and non-Treg repertoires. Here the immuneACCESS table is served through TCRdb, limited to in-frame sequences with V and J called. Missing clones are a known gap in these copies; in checked studies unresolved V genes cover under half, and the rest lacks a known reason. The V and J calls and clone size were taken over from that table, and D and trimming were inferred from the DNA. The sample table records approximately 70,000 clones; 91% of these occur just once. The ten largest account for over 25% of the sample.

This clone occurred once. There is no known antigen for this receptor. Base qualities are missing; no much larger clone stands one base away. The same CDR3 arises from other DNA sequences in this sample as well. Sorted unstimulated T cells and proliferating T cells recovered from mixed lymphocyte reactions were subjected to TCRbeta CDR3 sequencing. Fresh whole blood from about ten HLA-typed healthy donors served as the source for isolating PBMCs. Via the germline V gene (reference sequence), CDR1 is LNHDA and CDR2 SQIVND. Measured from the cysteine to the phenylalanine, the CDR3 is 13 residues long. Only CDR3 DNA is held: 39 bases, read in frame from base 1. V was cut back by 5 bases and J by 0 bases, leaving a gap of 7 bases between them.

This clonotype was sampled from a human donor in good health. The rearrangement joined TRBV19 to TRBJ1-1, with no confident D gene call. The sample was CD8+ T cells sorted from blood. This receptor has the CDR3 CASSAALNTEAFF. The nucleotides are TGTGCCAGTAGTGCTGCGCTGAACACTGAAGCTTTCTTT.